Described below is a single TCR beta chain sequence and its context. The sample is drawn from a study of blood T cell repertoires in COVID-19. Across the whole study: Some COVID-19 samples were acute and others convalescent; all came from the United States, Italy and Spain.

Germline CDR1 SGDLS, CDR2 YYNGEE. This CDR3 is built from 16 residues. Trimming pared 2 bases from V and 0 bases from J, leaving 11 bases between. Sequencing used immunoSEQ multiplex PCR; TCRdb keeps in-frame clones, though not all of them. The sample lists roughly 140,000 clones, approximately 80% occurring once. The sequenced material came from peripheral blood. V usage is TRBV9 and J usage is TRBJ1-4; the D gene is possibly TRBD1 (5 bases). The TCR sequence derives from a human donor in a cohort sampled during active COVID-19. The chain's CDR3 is CASSVGAVATNEKLFF. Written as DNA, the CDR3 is TGTGCCAGCAGCGTTGGGGCAGTTGCAACTAATGAAAAACTGTTTTTT.